There are a few counts of the clone carrying this T cell receptor beta chain. Its target is unknown. The source of the sample is a study of graft-versus-host responses after intestinal transplantation. Overall study: Induction using anti-thymocyte globulin, followed by tacrolimus and steroids for roughly 3 years, was given to all recipients.

Generated by immunoSEQ multiplex PCR, the TCRdb table keeps only in-frame clones and is missing some. The top ten hold roughly 4.5% of the sample, which has under 55,000 clones, 90% to 95% seen once. Study outcomes and limitations: Among recipient marrow samples, GvH clones were found; some appeared first in ileum or blood. Early post-transplant HvG declines tracked with peak circulating GvH clone levels. The study found high graft-versus-host to host-versus-graft clonal ratios in allografts of patients with graft-donor T cell macrochimerism.

The sequencing used PBMCs, collected 524 days after transplant. The sequence derives from a human patient who received an intestinal transplant, so some T cells may come from the graft donor.

The CDR3 DNA sequence: TGTGCCAGCAGTCTACCCCTCGGGCCCCTAGGTGAGCAGTTCTTC. This translates into CASSLPLGPLGEQFF. J is TRBJ2-1 and V is TRBV28, with D uncertain. The CDR3 consists of 15 residues. The V gene's germline CDR1 is MDHEN and CDR2 SYDVKM. Trimming removed 5 bases from V and 9 bases from J, with 20 bases in between.